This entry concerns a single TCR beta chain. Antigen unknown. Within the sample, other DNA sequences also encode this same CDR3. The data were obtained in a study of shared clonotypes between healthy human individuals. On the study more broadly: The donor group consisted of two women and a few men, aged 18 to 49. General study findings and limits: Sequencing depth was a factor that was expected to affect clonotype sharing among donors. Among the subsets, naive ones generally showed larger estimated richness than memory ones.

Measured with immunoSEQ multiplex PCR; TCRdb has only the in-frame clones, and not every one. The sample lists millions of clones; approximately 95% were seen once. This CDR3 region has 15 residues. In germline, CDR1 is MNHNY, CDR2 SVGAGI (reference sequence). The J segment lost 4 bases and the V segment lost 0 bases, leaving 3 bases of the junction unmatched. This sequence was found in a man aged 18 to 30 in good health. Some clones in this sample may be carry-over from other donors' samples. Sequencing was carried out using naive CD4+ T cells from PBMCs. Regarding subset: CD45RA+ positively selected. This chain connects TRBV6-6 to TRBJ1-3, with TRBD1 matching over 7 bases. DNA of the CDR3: TGTGCCAGCAGTTACTCGACAGGGTCCGGAAACACCATATATTTT. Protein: CASSYSTGSGNTIYF.